These 17 T cell receptor beta chains came from one sample sequenced in a study of blood T cell repertoires in COVID-19. Assay used: immunoSEQ multiplex PCR; TCRdb lists only in-frame clones, some missing. Found here are hundreds of thousands of clones, roughly nine tenths of them singletons; the top ten hold more than 2%. Sequencing was carried out using peripheral blood. Receptor source: a man between 18 and 35 years old with active or convalescent COVID-19.

The rearrangement joins TRBV6-6 to TRBJ1-5, with D perhaps TRBD1 (6 bases). This CDR3 has 14 amino acids. The V gene's germline CDR1 is MNHNY and CDR2 SVGAGI (reference sequence). Trimming cost V 5 bases and J 3 bases, with 11 bases left between them. The CDR3 DNA sequence: TGTGCCAGCAGTGCCGGGACACACAATCAGCCCCAGCATTTT. Encoded protein: CASSAGTHNQPQHF.

J is TRBJ2-7 and V is TRBV7-9; D is possibly TRBD1 (5 bases). The CDR3 contains 12 residues. CDR1 and CDR2 from the germline V gene are SEHNR and FQNEAQ (reference sequence). The ends were cut back, 5 bases at V and 7 bases at J, with 12 bases in the middle. The DNA for the CDR3 is TGTGCCAGCAGCCAAGACAGTAGGGAGCAGTACTTC. Its translation: CASSQDSREQYF.

The chain is built from TRBV27 and TRBJ2-7; D gene unclear. The V gene's germline CDR1 is MNHEY and CDR2 SMNVEV (reference sequence). The CDR3 runs 14 residues. V gave up 1 base and J gave up 4 bases, with 11 bases separating them. In DNA, the CDR3 is TGTGCCAGCAGTTTATTGGGCAATTCATACGAGCAGTACTTC. Residues: CASSLLGNSYEQYF.

V gene TRBV18 combines with J gene TRBJ2-1; TRBD2 is a possible D gene (6 bases). The germline CDR1 and CDR2 sequences are KGHSH and LQKENI. Trimming took off 0 bases at V and 4 bases at J, with 7 bases between the two ends. The CDR3 consists of 14 residues. This CDR3 reads CASSPPAGYNEQFF. The CDR3 DNA reads as TGTGCCAGCTCACCACCTGCGGGGTACAATGAGCAGTTCTTC. Looking up the rest from reference TRBV18 and TRBJ2-1 gives the full variable domain: NAGVMQNPRHLVRRRGQEARLRCSPMKGHSHVYWYRQLPEEGLKFMVYLQKENIIDESGMPKERFSAEFPKEGPSILRIQQVVRGDSAAYFCASSPPAGYNEQFFGPGTRLTVL.

This chain joins TRBV7-9 and TRBJ2-1; 8 bases map to TRBD2. Looked up from germline, CDR1 is SEHNR and CDR2 is FQNEAQ (reference sequence). The ends lost 1 base at V and 13 bases at J; junction bases unmatched: 18. The CDR3 is 17 residues long. For the CDR3, the DNA is TGTGCCAGCAGCTTAGAACGAGCGGGAGCGGCCGAGAGCTCACAGTTCTTC. It codes for CASSLERAGAAESSQFF.

V usage is TRBV2 and J usage is TRBJ2-1; 9 bases line up with TRBD1. The CDR3 runs to 14 residues. Germline CDR1 and CDR2: SNHLY and FYNNEI. The V and J ends lost 6 bases and 4 bases, in that order; junction bases with no gene match: 4. The chain's CDR3 is CASRGTGIYNEQFF. The DNA of the CDR3 is TGTGCCAGCAGGGGGACAGGGATATACAATGAGCAGTTCTTC.

This chain connects TRBV18 to TRBJ2-3; TRBD2 aligns across 7 bases. Germline V CDR1 and CDR2: KGHSH, LQKENI. Trimming removed 3 bases from V and 2 bases from J; junction bases left unmatched: 2. The CDR3 loop spans 14 amino acids. CDR3 sequence reads: CASSPGLYTDTQYF. In DNA form, the CDR3 reads TGTGCCAGCTCACCGGGACTATACACAGATACGCAGTATTTT.

The chain carries TRBV4-3 and TRBJ1-3, with D unresolved. Trimming removed 0 bases from V and 0 bases from J, with 6 bases in between. Germline loops: CDR1 LGHNA, CDR2 YSLEER. This CDR3 spans 15 amino acids. In nucleotides, the CDR3 is TGCGCCAGCAGCCAAGATCGCAGCTCTGGAAACACCATATATTTT. This codes for CASSQDRSSGNTIYF.

This rearrangement joins TRBV28 to TRBJ2-1, with 7 nucleotides matching TRBD2. Germline V lookup: CDR1 MDHEN, CDR2 SYDVKM. V trimming: 5 bases; J trimming: 3 bases; junction bases outside the gene matches: 13. The CDR3 is 17 amino acids. The DNA of the CDR3 is TGTGCCAGCAGTGGCACACCAAGCGGGGCCTACTACAATGAGCAGTTCTTC. Protein sequence: CASSGTPSGAYYNEQFF.

This sequence joins TRBV4-3 and TRBJ2-1; TRBD1 agrees at 10 bases. V was pared by 0 bases and J by 5 bases, with 10 bases of the junction left unmatched. The germline V gene encodes CDR1 LGHNA and CDR2 YSLEER. CDR3 size: 18 residues. CDR3 protein: CASSQDRWGQGYDNEQFF. The CDR3 DNA is TGCGCCAGCAGCCAAGATAGGTGGGGACAGGGGTATGACAATGAGCAGTTCTTC.

The DNA of the CDR3 is TGTGCCACCCAAGGAGGGGCCACTAATGAAAAACTGTTTTTT. Translating gives CATQGGATNEKLFF. The V call is TRBV19, the J call TRBJ1-4; weak D call: TRBD1 (5 bases). V was trimmed by 10 bases and J by 2 bases, leaving 14 bases between them. The length of the CDR3 is 14 residues. Germline lookup yields CDR1 LNHDA and CDR2 SQIVND (reference sequence).

J is TRBJ1-5 and V is TRBV15; TRBD1 might be the D (6 bases). The CDR3 has 15 residues. The ends were cut back, 2 bases at V and 4 bases at J, with 12 bases in the middle. Germline values: CDR1 LNHNV, CDR2 YYDKDF (reference sequence). CDR3 nucleotides: TGTGCCACCAGCAGACAGGGGACAACGAATCAGCCCCAGCATTTT. This gives the protein CATSRQGTTNQPQHF.

The V and J genes are TRBV3-1 (or the pseudogene TRBV3-2) and TRBJ2-7, with D maybe TRBD1 (5 bases). The CDR3 is 15 residues long. Germline CDR1 LGHDT, CDR2 YNNKEL (reference sequence). With 4 bases removed from V and 0 bases from J, the gap between germline ends came to 13 bases. The CDR3 DNA follows: TGTGCCAGCAGCCCTGCGTGGGGCAGCTCCTACGAGCAGTACTTC. Translated: CASSPAWGSSYEQYF.

V usage is TRBV6-5 and J usage is TRBJ1-4, with 10 positions matching TRBD1. The CDR3 consists of 15 residues. Per germline, CDR1 MNHEY and CDR2 SVGAGI. Unmatched junction bases numbered 7, after V lost 6 bases and J lost 6 bases. CDR3 sequence (DNA): TGTGCCAGCAGCCTCGACAGGGGGCGTTATGAAAAACTGTTTTTT. It codes for CASSLDRGRYEKLFF.

This chain connects TRBV5-4 to TRBJ2-5, with TRBD2 as a possible D gene (5 bases). The CDR3 totals 15 residues. V shed 4 bases and J shed 2 bases, with 15 bases lying between them. CDR1 SGHNT and CDR2 YYREEE come from the germline V gene (reference sequence). The CDR3 sequence: CASSDGSPDQETQYF. The CDR3 region has the DNA TGTGCCAGCAGCGATGGGAGCCCGGATCAAGAGACCCAGTACTTC.

The chain recombines TRBV7-9 with TRBJ2-3; 10 bases are shared with TRBD2. Germline assignment: CDR1 SEHNR and CDR2 FQNEAQ (reference sequence). The CDR3 has 16 residues. Losses at the gene ends were 5 bases for V and 0 bases for J; bases not matched to a gene: 5. This CDR3 is CASSEGLARSTDTQYF. CDR3 coding DNA: TGTGCCAGCAGCGAGGGACTAGCGCGAAGCACAGATACGCAGTATTTT.

The J gene is TRBJ2-5, the V gene TRBV4-2, with 8 bases that match TRBD2. The CDR3 is 15 amino acids. Germline-derived CDR1 and CDR2 are LGHNA and YNFKEQ. V lost 3 bases to trimming and J lost 1 base; unmatched junction nucleotides: 4. CDR3 protein: CASSQAGLVQETQYF. Written as DNA, the CDR3 is TGTGCCAGCAGCCAGGCGGGACTAGTCCAAGAGACCCAGTACTTC.